The present T cell receptor beta chain was sequenced within a study of T cell responses to AZD1222 COVID-19 vaccine. V gave up 1 base and J gave up 0 bases; unmatched junction bases: 9. Germline V gene data show CDR1 as SGHKS and CDR2 as YYEKEE (reference sequence). This CDR3 contains 19 residues. Libraries were prepared by immunoSEQ multiplex PCR; TCRdb keeps only in-frame clonotypes and omits some of them. The repertoire holds tens of thousands of clones, with roughly nine tenths as singletons. A single count supports this clone. The TCR was taken from an adult in good health. Sequencing used peripheral blood, obtained on day 0 of AZD1222 vaccination. The chain couples TRBV5-5 to TRBJ2-6, with 8 positions matching TRBD1. CDR3 sequence: CASSLMVRGPASGANVLTF. The DNA of the CDR3 is TGTGCCAGCAGCTTGATGGTCAGGGGGCCCGCCTCTGGGGCCAACGTCCTGACTTTC. Based on the CDR3 plus reference TRBV5-5 and TRBJ2-6, the full variable domain is DAGVTQSPTHLIKTRGQQVTLRCSPISGHKSVSWYQQVLGQGPQFIFQYYEKEERGRGNFPDRFSARQFPNYSSELNVNALLLGDSALYLCASSLMVRGPASGANVLTFGAGSRLTVL.